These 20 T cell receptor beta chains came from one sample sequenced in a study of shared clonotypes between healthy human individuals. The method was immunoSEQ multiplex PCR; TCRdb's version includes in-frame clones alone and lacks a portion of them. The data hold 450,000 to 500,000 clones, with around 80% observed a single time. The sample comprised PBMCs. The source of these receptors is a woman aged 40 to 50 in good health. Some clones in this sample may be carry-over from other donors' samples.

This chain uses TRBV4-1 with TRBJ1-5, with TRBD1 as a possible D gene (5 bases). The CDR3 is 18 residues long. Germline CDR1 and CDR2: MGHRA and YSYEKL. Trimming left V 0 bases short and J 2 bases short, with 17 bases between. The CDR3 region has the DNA TGCGCCAGCAGCCAAGATTGGGGGTCAGGGCTTGGCAATCAGCCCCAGCATTTT. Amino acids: CASSQDWGSGLGNQPQHF.

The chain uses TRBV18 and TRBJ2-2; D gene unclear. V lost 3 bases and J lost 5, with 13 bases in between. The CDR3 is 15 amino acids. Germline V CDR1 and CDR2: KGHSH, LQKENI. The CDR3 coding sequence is TGTGCCAGCTCACCCAAAGGTGGGCGTACCGGGGAGCTGTTTTTT. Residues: CASSPKGGRTGELFF.

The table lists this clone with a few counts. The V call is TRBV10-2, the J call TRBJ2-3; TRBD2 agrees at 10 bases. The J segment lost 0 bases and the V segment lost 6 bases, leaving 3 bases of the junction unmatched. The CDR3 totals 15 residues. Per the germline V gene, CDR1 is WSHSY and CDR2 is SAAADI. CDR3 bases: TGCGCCAGCAGGGGGACTAGCGAAAGCACAGATACGCAGTATTTT. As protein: CASRGTSESTDTQYF.

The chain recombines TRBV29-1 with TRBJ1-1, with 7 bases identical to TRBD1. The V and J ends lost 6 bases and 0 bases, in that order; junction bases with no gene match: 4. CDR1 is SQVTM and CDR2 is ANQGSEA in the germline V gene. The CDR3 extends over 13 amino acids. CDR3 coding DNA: TGCAGCGTGGCGGACAGGATGAACACTGAAGCTTTCTTT. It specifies CSVADRMNTEAFF.

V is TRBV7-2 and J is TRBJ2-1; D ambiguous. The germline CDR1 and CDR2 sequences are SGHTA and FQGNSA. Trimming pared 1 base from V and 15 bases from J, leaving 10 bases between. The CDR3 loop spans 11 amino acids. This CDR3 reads CASSLDRKPFF. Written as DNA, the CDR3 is TGTGCCAGCAGCTTAGACCGCAAGCCGTTCTTC.

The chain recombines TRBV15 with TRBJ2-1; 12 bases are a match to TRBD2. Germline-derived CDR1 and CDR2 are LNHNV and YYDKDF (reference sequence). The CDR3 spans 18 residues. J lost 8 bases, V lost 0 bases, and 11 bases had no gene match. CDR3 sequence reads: CATSRDSLTSGSRHEQFF. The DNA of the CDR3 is TGTGCCACCAGCAGAGATAGTTTGACTAGCGGGAGTCGGCATGAGCAGTTCTTC.

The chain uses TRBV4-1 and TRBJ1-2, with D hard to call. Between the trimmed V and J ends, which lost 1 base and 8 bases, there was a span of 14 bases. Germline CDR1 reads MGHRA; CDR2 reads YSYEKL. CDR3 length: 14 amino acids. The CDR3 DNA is TGCGCCAGCAGCCAAGTACCCAGTTTAAAAGGCTACACCTTC. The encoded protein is CASSQVPSLKGYTF.

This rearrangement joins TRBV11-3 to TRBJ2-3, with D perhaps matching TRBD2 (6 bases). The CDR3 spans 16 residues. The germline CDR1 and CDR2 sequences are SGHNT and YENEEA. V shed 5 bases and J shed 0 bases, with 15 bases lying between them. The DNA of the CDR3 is TGTGCCAGCAGCCCACGGGACTTCCCTAGCACAGATACGCAGTATTTT. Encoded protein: CASSPRDFPSTDTQYF.

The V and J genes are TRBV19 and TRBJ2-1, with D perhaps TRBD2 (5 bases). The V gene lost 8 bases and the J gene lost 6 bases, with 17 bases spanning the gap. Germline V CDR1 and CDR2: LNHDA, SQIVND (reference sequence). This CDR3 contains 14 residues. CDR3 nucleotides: TGTGCCAGTTCACTAAGCGGTTATACCAATGAGCAGTTCTTC. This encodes CASSLSGYTNEQFF.

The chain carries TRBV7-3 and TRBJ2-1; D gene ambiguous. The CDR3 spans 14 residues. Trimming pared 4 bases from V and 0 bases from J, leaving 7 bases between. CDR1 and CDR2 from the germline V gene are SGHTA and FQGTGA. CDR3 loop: CASSSSSSYNEQFF. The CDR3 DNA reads TGTGCCAGCAGCTCCTCGTCCTCCTACAATGAGCAGTTCTTC.

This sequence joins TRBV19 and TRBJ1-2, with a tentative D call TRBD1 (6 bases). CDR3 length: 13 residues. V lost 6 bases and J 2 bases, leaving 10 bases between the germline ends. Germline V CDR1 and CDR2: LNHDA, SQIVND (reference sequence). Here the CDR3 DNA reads TGTGCCAGTAGCCCGGACAGAAACTATGGCTACACCTTC. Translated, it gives CASSPDRNYGYTF.

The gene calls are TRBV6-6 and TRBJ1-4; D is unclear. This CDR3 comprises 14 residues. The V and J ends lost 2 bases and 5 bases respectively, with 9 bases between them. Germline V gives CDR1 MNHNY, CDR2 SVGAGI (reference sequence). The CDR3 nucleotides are TGTGCCAGCAGTTACGCGGACGGGAATGAAAAACTGTTTTTT. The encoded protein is CASSYADGNEKLFF.

CDR3 loop: CASSELVFYNEQFF. The DNA of the CDR3 is TGTGCCAGCAGTGAACTGGTATTTTACAATGAGCAGTTCTTC. The chain couples TRBV2 to TRBJ2-1; D not certain. Germline V lookup: CDR1 SNHLY, CDR2 FYNNEI. Trimming pared 2 bases from V and 4 bases from J, leaving 9 bases between. The CDR3 consists of 14 residues.

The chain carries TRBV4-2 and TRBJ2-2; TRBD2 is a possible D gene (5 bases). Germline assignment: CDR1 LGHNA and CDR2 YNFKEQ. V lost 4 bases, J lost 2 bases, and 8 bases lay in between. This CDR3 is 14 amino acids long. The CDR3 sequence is CASSPGFNTGELFF. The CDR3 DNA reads TGTGCCAGCAGCCCGGGATTTAACACCGGGGAGCTGTTTTTT.

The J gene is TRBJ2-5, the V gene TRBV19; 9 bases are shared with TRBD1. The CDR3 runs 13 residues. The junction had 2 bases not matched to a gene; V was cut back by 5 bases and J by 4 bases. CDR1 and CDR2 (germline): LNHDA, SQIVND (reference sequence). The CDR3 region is CASSPGQGETQYF. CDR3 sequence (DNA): TGTGCCAGTAGTCCGGGACAGGGAGAGACCCAGTACTTC. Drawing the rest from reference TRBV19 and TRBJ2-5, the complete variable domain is DGGITQSPKYLFRKEGQNVTLSCEQNLNHDAMYWYRQDPGQGLRLIYYSQIVNDFQKGDIAEGYSVSREKKESFPLTVTSAQKNPTAFYLCASSPGQGETQYFGPGTRLLVL.

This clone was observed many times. The CDR3 nucleotides are TGTGCTAGTGGTTTGCCACCCCTGAAAGTAAGCCTCTCTGGAAACACCATATATTTT. It encodes CASGLPPLKVSLSGNTIYF. The rearrangement joins TRBV12-5 to TRBJ1-3; D gene uncertain. CDR3 size: 19 residues. Germline lookup yields CDR1 LGHNT and CDR2 FRNRAP. V lost 2 bases and J 0 bases, leaving 20 bases between the germline ends.

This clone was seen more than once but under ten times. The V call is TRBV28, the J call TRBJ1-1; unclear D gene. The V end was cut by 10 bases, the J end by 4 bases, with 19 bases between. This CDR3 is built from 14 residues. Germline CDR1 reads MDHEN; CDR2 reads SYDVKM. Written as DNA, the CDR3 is TGTGCCACCGGCCCAACTCTAATAGCCACTGAAGCTTTCTTT. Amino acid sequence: CATGPTLIATEAFF.

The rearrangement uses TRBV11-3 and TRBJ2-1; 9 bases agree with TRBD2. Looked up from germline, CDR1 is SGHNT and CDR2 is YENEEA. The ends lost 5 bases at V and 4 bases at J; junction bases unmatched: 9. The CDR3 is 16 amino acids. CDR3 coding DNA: TGTGCCAGCAGCACGACGGGGGCGGGAGGGTACAATGAGCAGTTCTTC. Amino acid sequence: CASSTTGAGGYNEQFF.

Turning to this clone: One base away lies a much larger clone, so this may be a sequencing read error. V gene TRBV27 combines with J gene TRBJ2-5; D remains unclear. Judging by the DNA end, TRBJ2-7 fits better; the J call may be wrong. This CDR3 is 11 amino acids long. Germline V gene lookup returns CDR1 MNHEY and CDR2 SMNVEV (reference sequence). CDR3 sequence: CASSLLYEQYF. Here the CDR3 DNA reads TGTGCCAGCAGTCTCCTCTACGAGCAGTACTTC.

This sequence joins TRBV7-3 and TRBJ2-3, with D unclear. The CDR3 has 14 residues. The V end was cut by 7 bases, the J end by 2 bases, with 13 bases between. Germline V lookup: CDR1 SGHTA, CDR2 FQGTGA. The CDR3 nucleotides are TGTGCCAGCACGTTGGACCCTATCACAGATACGCAGTATTTT. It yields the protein CASTLDPITDTQYF.